This T cell receptor (beta chain) derives from a study of blood T cell repertoires in COVID-19. Clones were sequenced by immunoSEQ multiplex PCR, and TCRdb holds only the in-frame ones, with some missing. This sample has under 200,000 clones, with more than 75% found just once. Germline V CDR1 and CDR2: ENHRY, SYGVKD. The V gene lost 6 bases and the J gene lost 2 bases, with 7 bases spanning the gap. CDR3 length equals 12 residues. The specimen sequenced was peripheral blood. This chain links TRBV10-3 with TRBJ1-1, with a tentative D call TRBD1 (6 bases). The sequence was collected from a woman in her 70s with COVID-19, enrolled during active disease. Here the CDR3 reads CAIRTGNTEAFF. CDR3 nucleotides: TGTGCCATCAGGACAGGCAACACTGAAGCTTTCTTT.